Shown below are 2 T cell receptor beta chains from a single sample sequenced in a study of PD-1 blockade in classical Hodgkin lymphoma. Each and every patient relapsed after autologous stem cell transplantation, and patients got differing brentuximab vedotin exposure. Repertoires were generated with immunoSEQ multiplex PCR, while TCRdb's copy carries only in-frame clones and drops some. The profile covers 53,000 or so clones, with 81% appearing a single time and 15% to 20% taken by the ten largest. This specimen was peripheral blood mononuclear cells (PBMCs), taken at baseline. All receptors come from a human donor with classical Hodgkin lymphoma.

The chain employs TRBV11-2 and TRBJ2-2; TRBD1 agrees at 10 bases. Germline values: CDR1 SGHAT, CDR2 FQNNGV. V was clipped by 3 bases and J by 9 bases; unmatched bases: 4. This CDR3 contains 14 residues. As DNA, the CDR3 is TGTGCCAGCAGCTTCGGACAGGGGGTACGGGAGCTGTTTTTT. It codes for CASSFGQGVRELFF.

In its sample, this clone was seen once. The chain employs TRBV7-9 and TRBJ2-1; 11 nucleotides line up with TRBD2. The V and J ends lost 3 bases and 7 bases, in that order; junction bases with no gene match: 5. The germline V gene encodes CDR1 SEHNR and CDR2 FQNEAQ (reference sequence). The CDR3 runs to 15 residues. CDR3 sequence: CASSFGSGRGNEQFF. The DNA for the CDR3 is TGTGCCAGCAGCTTCGGTAGCGGGAGGGGGAATGAGCAGTTCTTC.